A single sample gave rise to the 9 T cell receptor beta chains below, sequenced in a study of T cells in Graves' hyperthyroidism and ophthalmopathy. RNA transcripts served as the template for amplifying TCR beta CDR3 regions. In the first-round RT-PCR of the TCR CDR3, the HTBI primer set was used. TCRdb re-called the multiplex PCR reads with MiXCR, one entry per CDR3 protein. The sample holds roughly 650,000 distinct CDR3 sequences, around 15% seen once. Material: blood. The receptors originated from a middle-aged woman with Graves' ophthalmopathy.

The gene calls are TRBV5-1 and TRBJ2-3, with D possibly being TRBD1 or TRBD2 (5 bases each). Germline V CDR1 and CDR2: SGHRS, YFSETQ. The CDR3 is 14 residues long. The V end was cut by 4 bases, the J end by 1 base, with 10 bases between. CDR3 residues: CASSLWDGTDTQYF. As DNA, the CDR3 is TGCGCCAGCAGCCTGTGGGACGGCACAGATACGCAGTATTTT. The entire variable domain, with the rest obtained from reference TRBV5-1 and TRBJ2-3, is as follows: KAGVTQTPRYLIKTRGQQVTLSCSPISGHRSVSWYQQTPGQGLQFLFEYFSETQRNKGNFPGRFSGRQFSNSRSEMNVSTLELGDSALYLCASSLWDGTDTQYFGPGTRLTVL.

The genes are TRBV3-1 and TRBJ1-4, with D possibly matching TRBD1 (6 bases). The V end lost 2 bases, the J end lost 4 bases, and 14 bases lay between the germline ends. The CDR3 sequence is 16 residues long. In germline, CDR1 is LGHDT, CDR2 YNNKEL (reference sequence). The CDR3 nucleotides read TGTGCCAGCAGCCAACGGAGGCAGGGGTTTAATGAAAAACTGTTTTTT. Translated, it gives CASSQRRQGFNEKLFF.

The rearrangement uses TRBV14 and TRBJ1-2, with D possibly TRBD1 on 6 matching bases. Per germline, CDR1 SGHDN and CDR2 FVKESK. The CDR3 has 16 residues. The V end was cut by 4 bases, the J end by 4 bases, with 19 bases between. The CDR3 nucleotides are TGTGCCAGCAGCCTCGCAAGCCCGGGGGCGGGCTATGGCTACACCTTC. It translates to CASSLASPGAGYGYTF.

This clonotype was counted at least ten times. The chain has TRBV6-1 and TRBJ2-1, with 7 bases identical to TRBD2. This CDR3 has 15 residues. The germline V gene has CDR1 MNHNS and CDR2 SASEGT. Trimming removed 1 base from V and 3 bases from J; junction bases left unmatched: 3. CDR3 sequence (DNA): TGTGCCAGCAGTGAAGAGGCGGGAGACTACAATGAGCAGTTCTTC. Translating it yields CASSEEAGDYNEQFF.

The chain combines TRBV7-9 with TRBJ1-4, with a tentative D call TRBD1 (5 bases). Germline CDR1 is SEHNR and CDR2 is FQNEAQ (reference sequence). The CDR3 contains 12 residues. Trimming left V 6 bases short and J 12 bases short, with 14 bases between. The DNA for the CDR3 is TGTGCCAGCAGTCGCCTCCGGGGGGAACTGTTTTTT. Translating gives CASSRLRGELFF.

Only a few counts were recorded for this clonotype. A much larger clone lies one base from this, so it may be a read error. This CDR3 is missing its conserved last phenylalanine or tryptophan, likely due to a read error. The J gene is TRBJ1-1, the V gene TRBV30; the D gene is possibly TRBD1 (5 bases). Germline CDR1 is GTSNPN and CDR2 is SVGIG (reference sequence). Trimming took off 3 bases at V and 3 bases at J, with 8 bases between the two ends. This CDR3 contains 12 residues. CDR3 amino acids: CAWSRGDTEAFS. The CDR3 DNA reads TGTGCCTGGAGCCGGGGGGACACTGAAGCTTTCTCT.

This clonotype was counted at least ten times. This chain links TRBV7-3 with TRBJ2-5; D not certain. Trimming removed 3 bases at V and 3 bases at J, with 8 bases between. Germline V gives CDR1 SGHTA, CDR2 FQGTGA. The CDR3 consists of 13 residues. In DNA form, the CDR3 reads TGTGCCAGCAGCTTGACTCTAGAAGAGACCCAGTACTTC. Translated, it gives CASSLTLEETQYF.

In the case of this clonotype: A junction end diverges from the germline sequence, so it may reflect a read error. The rearrangement joins TRBV5-1 to TRBJ1-6; the match to TRBD1 covers 7 bases. Per germline, CDR1 SGHRS and CDR2 YFSETQ. The CDR3 is 14 amino acids. This CDR3 is CASSPGQLNSPPHF. CDR3 nucleotides: TGCGCCAGCAGCCCGGGACAGCTAAATTCACCCCCCCACTTT.

About this clonotype itself: Possible read error: a much larger clone is one base away. The chain links TRBV12-5 to TRBJ2-7, with 10 bases that match TRBD1. There are 18 residues in the CDR3. Germline-derived CDR1 and CDR2 are LGHNT and FRNRAP. V lost 2 bases, J lost 2 bases, and 12 bases stayed unmatched. CDR3 loop: CASGLPEPGQGPPYEQYF. CDR3 in DNA: TGTGCTAGTGGTTTGCCAGAGCCGGGACAGGGGCCCCCCTACGAGCAGTACTTC.